What follows are 14 T cell receptor beta chains derived from one specimen sequenced in a study of blood T cell repertoires in COVID-19 (TCRdb year 2020). Receptor amplification or capture employed the immunoSEQ multiplex PCR assay. Here the immuneACCESS table is served through TCRdb, limited to in-frame sequences with V and J called. Missing clones are a known gap in these copies; in checked studies unresolved V genes cover under half, and the rest lacks a known reason. In this sample the table shows about 230,000 clones, 85% to 90% of which occur a single time. 4% of the sample is held by the ten biggest clonotypes. The source material was PBMCs or T cells enriched from blood (not recorded which). The receptors were sampled from a young woman with acute COVID-19.

V usage is TRBV28 and J usage is TRBJ1-2, with 12 bases fitting TRBD1. Germline trimming cut 5 bases from V and 12 bases from J; bases unmatched to any gene: 10. CDR1 is MDHEN and CDR2 is SYDVKM in the germline V gene. This CDR3 comprises 14 residues. Here the CDR3 reads CASSAGTGGSRHTF. CDR3 in DNA: TGTGCCAGCAGTGCCGGGACAGGGGGCAGTCGTCACACCTTC.

The V and J genes are TRBV6-5 and TRBJ1-2, with 8 bases lining up with TRBD1. Looked up from germline, CDR1 is MNHEY and CDR2 is SVGAGI. The CDR3 covers 15 residues. J gave up 3 bases and V 6 bases, and 9 bases lay outside the gene matches. The CDR3 loop is CASRPSDRGDYGYTF. CDR3 coding DNA: TGTGCCAGCAGGCCTTCCGACAGGGGTGACTATGGCTACACCTTC.

This chain connects TRBV27 to TRBJ2-3, with D hard to call. Germline lookup yields CDR1 MNHEY and CDR2 SMNVEV (reference sequence). With 2 bases removed from V and 4 bases from J, the gap between germline ends came to 7 bases. The length of the CDR3 is 13 residues. In nucleotides, the CDR3 is TGTGCCAGCAGTTTAATAGAGGCAGATACGCAGTATTTT. Its translation: CASSLIEADTQYF.

This rearrangement joins TRBV7-2 to TRBJ1-5; D remains ambiguous. The CDR3 totals 16 residues. V dropped 1 base and J dropped 5 bases, with 15 bases sitting between them. Germline V gene sequence: CDR1 SGHTA, CDR2 FQGNSA. The CDR3 region has the DNA TGTGCCAGCAGCTTAGTCGGCAGGCCGACCGATCAGCCCCAGCATTTT. It encodes CASSLVGRPTDQPQHF.

This clone was found once. V usage is TRBV5-1 and J usage is TRBJ2-5; TRBD1 is a possible D gene (5 bases). The germline V and J ends were trimmed by 0 bases and 5 bases, with 8 bases remaining between them. This CDR3 has 13 amino acids. Germline V gives CDR1 SGHRS, CDR2 YFSETQ. This chain's CDR3 is CASSLVQGETQYF. The CDR3 region has the DNA TGCGCCAGCAGCTTGGTCCAGGGTGAGACCCAGTACTTC.

V gene TRBV4-1 combines with J gene TRBJ2-5; the match to TRBD2 covers 9 bases. Germline-derived CDR1 and CDR2 are MGHRA and YSYEKL. This CDR3 has 14 amino acids. V was pared by 3 bases and J by 3 bases, with 2 bases of the junction left unmatched. The DNA of the CDR3 is TGCGCCAGCAGCCAGGGCGGGGGGGAAGAGACCCAGTACTTC. This translates into CASSQGGGEETQYF.

The CDR3 sequence is CASSSPSGGAYEQYF. The CDR3 bases are TGTGCCAGCAGCTCGCCCTCGGGTGGAGCCTACGAGCAGTACTTC. The chain links TRBV7-9 to TRBJ2-7; D gene unclear. Germline-derived CDR1 and CDR2 are SEHNR and FQNEAQ (reference sequence). V was clipped by 4 bases and J by 2 bases, with 15 bases between them. The CDR3 consists of 15 residues.

This chain uses TRBV6-2 or TRBV6-3 with TRBJ2-1; no reliable D call. Trimming took 0 bases from V and 0 from J, leaving 9 bases between them. Germline assignment: CDR1 MNHEY and CDR2 SVGEGT. The CDR3 has 16 residues. The CDR3 spells CASSYSSRSSYNEQFF. The CDR3 DNA reads TGTGCCAGCAGTTACTCTAGCCGGAGCTCCTACAATGAGCAGTTCTTC.

CDR3 DNA: TGTGCCAGCAGGCAGGGCCATCAGCCCCAGCATTTT. Its protein product is CASRQGHQPQHF. V is TRBV6-5 and J is TRBJ1-5; D is possibly TRBD1 (5 bases). V was pared by 6 bases and J by 5 bases, with 8 bases between. The CDR3 runs to 12 residues. The germline CDR1 and CDR2 sequences are MNHEY and SVGAGI.

The V and J genes are TRBV7-3 and TRBJ1-5, with D uncertain. The CDR3 contains 13 residues. Trimming removed 5 bases at V and 5 bases at J, with 10 bases between. Germline V lookup: CDR1 SGHTA, CDR2 FQGTGA. The chain's CDR3 is CASSHPEDQPQHF. In nucleotides, the CDR3 is TGTGCCAGCAGCCACCCCGAGGATCAGCCCCAGCATTTT.

The rearrangement links TRBV24-1 to TRBJ2-3, with 7 bases that match TRBD1. The V gene's germline CDR1 is KGHDR and CDR2 SFDVKD. The CDR3 spans 20 residues. The junction had 22 bases not matched to a gene; V was cut back by 3 bases and J by 5 bases. CDR3: CATSDPRQGSVLGRGDTQYF. The CDR3 DNA is TGTGCCACCAGTGATCCCCGACAGGGAAGTGTTTTGGGTCGCGGAGATACGCAGTATTTT.

The rearrangement links TRBV5-1 to TRBJ2-3; 14 bases fit TRBD2. This CDR3 has 19 amino acids. Germline V gene sequence: CDR1 SGHRS, CDR2 YFSETQ. Trimming at V came to 0 bases and at J to 1 base, leaving 7 bases not matched to a gene. CDR3 region: CASSLATGLAGVGTDTQYF. CDR3 DNA: TGCGCCAGCAGCTTGGCGACGGGACTAGCGGGGGTTGGCACAGATACGCAGTATTTT.

As to this clone: Other DNA variants within this sample encode the same CDR3. The rearrangement joins TRBV14 to TRBJ2-1; a weak D match, TRBD2 (6 bases). CDR1 and CDR2 from the germline V gene are SGHDN and FVKESK. Trimming shortened V by 4 bases and J by 6 bases, and 7 bases separated the two germline ends. The CDR3 contains 12 residues. CDR3 nucleotides: TGTGCCAGCAGCCTGGGGGGCAATGAGCAGTTCTTC. Its translation: CASSLGGNEQFF.

The genes are TRBV7-2 and TRBJ1-2; D might be TRBD1 (6 bases). Trimming shortened V by 5 bases and J by 3 bases, and 22 bases separated the two germline ends. This CDR3 has 17 residues. Germline CDR1 is SGHTA and CDR2 is FQGNSA. For the CDR3, the DNA is TGTGCCAGCAGCATACAAAAACAGGGATCCGGCGACTATGGCTACACCTTC. This gives the protein CASSIQKQGSGDYGYTF.